The subject of this entry is one TCR beta chain. Its antigen is undetermined. This sample is drawn from a study of OX40 agonist ivuxolimab in advanced cancers. Study context: Patients took ivuxolimab, an agonistic anti-OX40 (CD134) antibody. Treatment received earlier with anti-PD-1, anti-PD-L1 or anti-CTLA-4 agents was allowed, and approximately 44% had some. Study conclusions and caveats: CD8+ T cells averaged more expanded clones than CD4+.

Cycle 7 day 1, cycle 4 day 1, and baseline were the timepoints at which blood was sampled. With V trimmed by 2 bases and J by 0 bases, 6 bases remained unmatched. Germline lookup yields CDR1 SGDLS and CDR2 YYNGEE. The CDR3 is 18 residues long. Some clones are missing from TCRdb's copy, which holds only in-frame ones; the method was immunoSEQ multiplex PCR. Of about 80,000 clones listed, approximately 84% are singletons. The input for sequencing was CD4+ or CD8+ T cells sorted from blood, taken in a trial of the OX40 agonist ivuxolimab. This receptor was identified in an adult with an advanced solid tumor such as melanoma, head and neck, liver or kidney cancer. V gene TRBV9 combines with J gene TRBJ2-6; 9 nucleotides agree with TRBD1. CDR3 sequence reads: CASSVRDRAISGANVLTF. The CDR3 region has the DNA TGTGCCAGCAGCGTCCGGGACAGGGCCATCTCTGGGGCCAACGTCCTGACTTTC.